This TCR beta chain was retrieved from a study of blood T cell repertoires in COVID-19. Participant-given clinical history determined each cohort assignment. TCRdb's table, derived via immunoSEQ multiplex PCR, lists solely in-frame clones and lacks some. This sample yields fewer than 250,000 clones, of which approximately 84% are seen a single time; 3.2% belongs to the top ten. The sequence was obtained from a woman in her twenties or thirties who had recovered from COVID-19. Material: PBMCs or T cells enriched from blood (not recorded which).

Here the CDR3 reads CASSIDFSTPNEQFF. The CDR3 coding sequence is TGTGCCAGTAGTATCGATTTTAGTACCCCCAATGAGCAGTTCTTC. The chain is built from TRBV19 and TRBJ2-1; unclear D gene. Germline assignment: CDR1 LNHDA and CDR2 SQIVND (reference sequence). Deletions cut 3 bases from V and 6 bases from J, with 15 bases between. This CDR3 is built from 15 residues.